The present TCR beta chain was sequenced within a study of blood T cell repertoires in COVID-19. Study-level information: Researchers got acute and convalescent COVID-19 samples from the United States, Italy and Spain. PBMCs, B-cell-depleted T cells, or T cells were the source of the cDNA or gDNA that made up the material.

Per the study methods: The assay estimated nucleated cells by amplifying reference gene primers. Measured with immunoSEQ multiplex PCR; TCRdb has only the in-frame clones, and not every one. V and J calls and clone size are copied from that table; D and trimming were computed from the DNA. The sample yields tens of thousands of clones, less than 85% seen once. The CDR3 spans 15 residues. Per the germline V gene, CDR1 is SGHTA and CDR2 is FQGNSA. Trimming removed 3 bases at V and 0 bases at J, with 6 bases between. Sequenced material: peripheral blood. This chain links TRBV7-2 with TRBJ2-6; D gene unclear. The TCR was taken from a woman aged 45-65 years with active or convalescent COVID-19. CDR3 sequence reads: CASSFYSSGANVLTF. In DNA, the CDR3 is TGTGCCAGCAGCTTTTACAGCTCTGGGGCCAACGTCCTGACTTTC.